The source of this T cell receptor (beta chain) is a study of identical twins. There were only healthy Caucasians among the donors. The germline V gene has CDR1 MNHEY and CDR2 SVGAGI. V lost 7 bases to trimming and J lost 4 bases, with 17 bases between them. The CDR3 contains 14 residues. It was template switching that added a universal primer site, and there were unique molecular identifiers on the cDNA. TCRdb independently ran MiXCR on the 5' RACE reads; one entry per CDR3 protein. The table records approximately 590,000 distinct CDR3 sequences, around 9.6% of them present only once. These data were likewise used in another study, on yellow fever vaccine responses in identical twins. That paper states: In identical twins, vaccine T cell responses appeared partly shared and partly individual.

The sample comprised PBMCs. The chain is built from TRBV6-5 and TRBJ2-7; weak D call: TRBD1 (6 bases). The TCR sequence derives from a woman younger than 30 in good health. The CDR3 here is CASISGAGWYEQYF. The DNA for the CDR3 is TGTGCCAGCATTTCAGGGGCAGGGTGGTACGAGCAGTACTTC.